A selection of T cell receptor beta chains follows, all from one sample in a study of blood T cell repertoires in COVID-19. Sequenced by immunoSEQ multiplex PCR; TCRdb stores in-frame clones only, minus some. Of 250,000 to 350,000 clones detected, about 92% appear once; the ten largest clones hold under 20%. Sequencing was performed on PBMCs or T cells enriched from blood (not recorded which). Receptor source: a woman in her twenties or thirties who had recovered from COVID-19. Both conserved end residues are part of each CDR3. D genes are given only for firm matches.

v_gene,j_gene,d_gene,CDR3aa
TRBV6-5,TRBJ2-7,TRBD2,CASRRASGDYEQYF
TRBV25-1,TRBJ1-1,.,CASSDPEMNTEAFF
TRBV7-2,TRBJ1-2,.,CASSSSGRGPYGYTF
TRBV6-2/TRBV6-3,TRBJ1-5,.,CASSFGNQPQHF
TRBV4-2,TRBJ2-7,.,CASSQDSGQNYEQYF
TRBV20-1,TRBJ1-2,.,CSVGQGNGYTF
TRBV20-1,TRBJ2-7,TRBD2,CSAGGRGEQYF
TRBV7-6,TRBJ2-2,.,CASSPRWGRGTGELFF
TRBV7-9,TRBJ2-7,.,CASSFSGYEQYF
TRBV6-5,TRBJ1-6,.,CASSPTGRNSPLHF
TRBV28,TRBJ2-7,TRBD2,CASSRQRTSGSYEQYF
TRBV6-5,TRBJ1-1,TRBD1,CASRADRGSTEAFF
TRBV6-4,TRBJ1-4,.,CATDRQAANEKLFF
TRBV6-2/TRBV6-3,TRBJ1-2,TRBD1,CASSPTGGYGYTF
TRBV2,TRBJ1-5,.,CASSGGSNGNQPQHF
TRBV6-2/TRBV6-3,TRBJ2-7,TRBD1,CASSYPGTVVHEQYF
TRBV6-5,TRBJ2-5,TRBD1,CASSPRTGGETQYF
TRBV27,TRBJ2-5,TRBD2,CASSPLQGLVAQTQYF
TRBV4-1,TRBJ2-7,.,CASSQEENNYEQYF
TRBV19,TRBJ2-7,TRBD2,CASRAGGAHEQYF
TRBV6-4,TRBJ2-4,.,CASSLSPKNIQYF
TRBV5-1,TRBJ1-1,.,CASRITGMNTEAFF
TRBV5-8,TRBJ1-4,TRBD1,CASSSGTGNDEKLFF
TRBV6-2/TRBV6-3,TRBJ2-5,.,CASSSMGGGSQETQYF
TRBV21-1,TRBJ1-3,.,CASTHRGNGEVILGNTIYF
TRBV2,TRBJ2-2,.,CASSVLGGELFF
TRBV3-1/TRBV3-2,TRBJ1-5,.,CASSQGSGVGQPQHF
TRBV12-3/TRBV12-4,TRBJ1-1,.,CASRALRSTEAFF
TRBV19,TRBJ1-3,.,CASSIRDYSGNTIYF
TRBV5-1,TRBJ2-1,TRBD1,CASSNGTGGNEQFF
TRBV20-1,TRBJ1-2,TRBD1,CSARTGGGYTF
TRBV24-1,TRBJ2-7,TRBD2,CATSDSKGLAGTTGQYF
TRBV12-3/TRBV12-4,TRBJ2-7,.,CASSGFDYEQYF
TRBV28,TRBJ2-7,.,CASSKRYEQYF
TRBV7-8,TRBJ2-7,.,CASSLGGVREQYF
TRBV11-2,TRBJ1-2,.,CASSSSGGYGYTF
TRBV24-1,TRBJ1-3,.,CATSDWAGNTIYF
TRBV28,TRBJ1-2,.,CASIGSTQGVYYGYTF
TRBV7-2,TRBJ2-1,TRBD1,CASSLDRGSYNEQFF
TRBV6-6,TRBJ1-5,.,CASSLRQNSNQPQHF
TRBV5-4,TRBJ1-2,.,CASSFLHGYTF
TRBV25-1,TRBJ2-3,.,CAISRSGADTQYF
TRBV28,TRBJ2-7,TRBD2,CASSSHGTSGTYEQYF
TRBV28,TRBJ1-5,TRBD1,CASSRDRGQHQPQHF
TRBV6-5,TRBJ2-3,TRBD2,CASRVLTSSDTQYF
TRBV19,TRBJ1-2,TRBD1,CAIRTGEGYGYTF
TRBV18,TRBJ1-1,.,CASSPAGNTEAFF
TRBV13,TRBJ2-1,.,CASTQRGCASGEQFF
TRBV24-1,TRBJ2-7,TRBD2,CATSDLRFLAGFPSYEQYF
TRBV5-5,TRBJ1-6,TRBD1,CASSLAGTGANNSPLHF
TRBV7-6,TRBJ2-7,TRBD2,CASSLNAGGGARAYEQYF
TRBV14,TRBJ1-6,TRBD1,CASSQGEGASSSPLHF
TRBV4-1,TRBJ1-3,.,CASSQVGTLLGHYF
TRBV28,TRBJ1-2,TRBD1,CASSLGQEIGGYTF
TRBV2,TRBJ2-1,TRBD2,CASTLTSGGLREQFF
TRBV28,TRBJ2-7,TRBD2,CASSSPSSGGTYEQYF
TRBV5-1,TRBJ2-1,.,CASRRPDSSYNEQFF